Included here is one T cell receptor beta chain sequence, with context. The target antigen is unknown. The data belong to a study of T cell responses to AZD1222 COVID-19 vaccine. Regarding the study as a whole: Clonal diversity was possibly underestimated, and the donors were mostly white British, with more females.

Using immunoSEQ multiplex PCR, the repertoire was profiled, and TCRdb retains in-frame clones only, with some absent. The table lists about 120,000 clones, about 88% of them singletons. The material sequenced was peripheral blood, taken on day 0 of AZD1222 vaccination. This clonotype was sampled from an adult in good health.

CDR3 region: CASTSGTGGNTEAFF. DNA for the CDR3: TGTGCCAGCACAAGCGGGACAGGGGGTAACACTGAAGCTTTCTTT. The chain carries TRBV27 and TRBJ1-1; 11 nucleotides align to TRBD1. CDR1 is MNHEY and CDR2 is SMNVEV in the germline V gene (reference sequence). The CDR3 totals 15 residues. Losses at the gene ends were 7 bases for V and 2 bases for J; bases not matched to a gene: 6.